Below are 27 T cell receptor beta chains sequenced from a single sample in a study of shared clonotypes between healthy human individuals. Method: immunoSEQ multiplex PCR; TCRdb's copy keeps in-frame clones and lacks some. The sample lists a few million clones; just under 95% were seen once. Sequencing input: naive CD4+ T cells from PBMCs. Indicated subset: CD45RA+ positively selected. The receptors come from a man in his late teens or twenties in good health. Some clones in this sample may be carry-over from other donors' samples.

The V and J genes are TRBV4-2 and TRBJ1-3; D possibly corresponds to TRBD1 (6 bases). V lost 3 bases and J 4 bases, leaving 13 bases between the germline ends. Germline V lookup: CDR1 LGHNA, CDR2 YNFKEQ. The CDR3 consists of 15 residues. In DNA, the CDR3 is TGTGCCAGCAGCCAGCCACAGGGTGCCGGAAACACCATATATTTT. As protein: CASSQPQGAGNTIYF.

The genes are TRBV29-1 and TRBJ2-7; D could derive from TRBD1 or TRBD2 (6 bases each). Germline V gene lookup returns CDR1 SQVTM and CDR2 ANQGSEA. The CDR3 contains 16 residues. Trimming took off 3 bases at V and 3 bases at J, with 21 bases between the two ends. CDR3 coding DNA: TGCAGCGTTGAGTCGGGGGCGAAAAACCTCCACTACGAGCAGTACTTC. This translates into CSVESGAKNLHYEQYF.

The CDR3 DNA reads as TGTGCCAGCTCACCACCATTTACCCAAGAGACCCAGTACTTC. It encodes CASSPPFTQETQYF. J is TRBJ2-5 and V is TRBV18, with no clear D. Germline V gene data show CDR1 as KGHSH and CDR2 as LQKENI. Trimming stripped 0 bases from V and 1 base from J, with 6 bases between. The CDR3 contains 14 residues. Based on the CDR3 plus reference TRBV18 and TRBJ2-5, the full variable domain is NAGVMQNPRHLVRRRGQEARLRCSPMKGHSHVYWYRQLPEEGLKFMVYLQKENIIDESGMPKERFSAEFPKEGPSILRIQQVVRGDSAAYFCASSPPFTQETQYFGPGTRLLVL.

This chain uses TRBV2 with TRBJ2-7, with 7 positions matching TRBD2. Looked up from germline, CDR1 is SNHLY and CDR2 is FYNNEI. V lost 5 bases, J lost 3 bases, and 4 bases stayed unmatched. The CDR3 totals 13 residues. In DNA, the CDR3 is TGTGCCAGCAGTTGGGACTATCGCTACGAGCAGTACTTC. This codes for CASSWDYRYEQYF. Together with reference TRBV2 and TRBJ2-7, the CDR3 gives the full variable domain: EPEVTQTPSHQVTQMGQEVILRCVPISNHLYFYWYRQILGQKVEFLVSFYNNEISEKSEIFDDQFSVERPDGSNFTLKIRSTKLEDSAMYFCASSWDYRYEQYFGPGTRLTVT.

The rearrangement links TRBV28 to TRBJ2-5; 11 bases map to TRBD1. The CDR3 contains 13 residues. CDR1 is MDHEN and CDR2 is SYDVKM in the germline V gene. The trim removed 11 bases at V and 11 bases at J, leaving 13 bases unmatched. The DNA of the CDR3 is TGTGCCTCAATCGGACAGGGGGCGATTGAGCAGTACTTC. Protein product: CASIGQGAIEQYF.

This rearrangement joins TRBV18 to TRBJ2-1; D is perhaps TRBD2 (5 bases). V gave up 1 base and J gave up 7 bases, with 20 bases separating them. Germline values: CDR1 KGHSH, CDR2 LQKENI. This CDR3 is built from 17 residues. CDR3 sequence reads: CASSPRTIPQTGNEQFF. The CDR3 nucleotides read TGTGCCAGCTCACCACGAACGATTCCCCAAACGGGGAATGAGCAGTTCTTC.

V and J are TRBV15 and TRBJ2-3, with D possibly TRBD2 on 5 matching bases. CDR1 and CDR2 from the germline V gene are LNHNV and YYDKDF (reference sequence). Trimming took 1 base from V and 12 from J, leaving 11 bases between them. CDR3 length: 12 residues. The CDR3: CATSRVEGPQYF. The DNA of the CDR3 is TGTGCCACCAGCAGAGTTGAGGGTCCCCAGTATTTT.

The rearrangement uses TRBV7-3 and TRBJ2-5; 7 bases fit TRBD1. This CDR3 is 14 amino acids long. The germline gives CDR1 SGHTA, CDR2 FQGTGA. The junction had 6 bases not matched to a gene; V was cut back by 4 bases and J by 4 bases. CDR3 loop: CASSSTGLGETQYF. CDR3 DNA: TGTGCCAGCAGCTCGACAGGGTTGGGAGAGACCCAGTACTTC. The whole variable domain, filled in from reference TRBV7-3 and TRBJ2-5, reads GAGVSQTPSNKVTEKGKYVELRCDPISGHTALYWYRQSLGQGPEFLIYFQGTGAADDSGLPNDRFFAVRPEGSVSTLKIQRTERGDSAVYLCASSSTGLGETQYFGPGTRLLVL.

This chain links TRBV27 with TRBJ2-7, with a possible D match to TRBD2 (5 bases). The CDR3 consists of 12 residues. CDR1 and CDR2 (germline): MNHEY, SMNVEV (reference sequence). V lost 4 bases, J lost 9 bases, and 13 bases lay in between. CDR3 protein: CASSSPGERQYF. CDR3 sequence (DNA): TGTGCCAGCAGTTCCCCCGGGGAGCGGCAGTACTTC.

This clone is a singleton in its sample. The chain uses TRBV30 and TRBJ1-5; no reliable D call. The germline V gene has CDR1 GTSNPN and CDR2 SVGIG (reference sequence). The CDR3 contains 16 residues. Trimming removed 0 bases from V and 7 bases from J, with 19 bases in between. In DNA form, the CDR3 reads TGTGCCTGGAGTGTAGGGTCAGGAGGAGGTGGCCAGCCCCAGCATTTT. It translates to CAWSVGSGGGGQPQHF. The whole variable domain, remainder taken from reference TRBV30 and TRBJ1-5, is SQTIHQWPATLVQPVGSPLSLECTVEGTSNPNLYWYRQAAGRGLQLLFYSVGIGQISSEVPQNLSASRPQDRQFILSSKKLLLSDSGFYLCAWSVGSGGGGQPQHFGDGTRLSIL.

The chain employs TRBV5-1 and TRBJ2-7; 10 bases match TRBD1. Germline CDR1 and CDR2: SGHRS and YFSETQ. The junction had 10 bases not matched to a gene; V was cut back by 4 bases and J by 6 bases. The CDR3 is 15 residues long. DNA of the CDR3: TGCGCCAGCAGCACTCCCCCCGGACAGGGGGGCGAGCAGTACTTC. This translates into CASSTPPGQGGEQYF.

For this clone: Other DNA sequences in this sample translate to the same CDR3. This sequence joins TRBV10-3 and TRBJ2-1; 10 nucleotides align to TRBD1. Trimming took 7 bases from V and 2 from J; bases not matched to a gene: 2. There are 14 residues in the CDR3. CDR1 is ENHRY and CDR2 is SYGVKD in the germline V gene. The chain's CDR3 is CAINGQGAYNEQFF. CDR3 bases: TGTGCCATCAACGGACAGGGGGCCTACAATGAGCAGTTCTTC.

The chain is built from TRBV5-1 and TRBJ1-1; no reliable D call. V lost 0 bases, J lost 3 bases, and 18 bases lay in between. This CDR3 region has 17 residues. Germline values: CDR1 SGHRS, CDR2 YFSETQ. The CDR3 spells CASSLGPPNKGDTEAFF. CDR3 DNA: TGCGCCAGCAGCTTGGGCCCCCCCAATAAGGGAGACACTGAAGCTTTCTTT.

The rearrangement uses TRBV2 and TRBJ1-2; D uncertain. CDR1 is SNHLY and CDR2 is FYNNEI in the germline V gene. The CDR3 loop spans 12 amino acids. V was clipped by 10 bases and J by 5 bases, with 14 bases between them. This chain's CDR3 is CATGRDLYGYTF. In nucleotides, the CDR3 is TGTGCCACCGGAAGGGATTTGTATGGCTACACCTTC.

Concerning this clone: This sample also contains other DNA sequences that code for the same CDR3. CDR3 in DNA: TGTGCCAGCAGCTTAGGCCTGGGGAACACTGAAGCTTTCTTT. It is translated as CASSLGLGNTEAFF. The rearrangement joins TRBV7-9 to TRBJ1-1; D gene uncertain. V was clipped by 1 base and J by 1 base, with 7 bases between them. The germline V gene encodes CDR1 SEHNR and CDR2 FQNEAQ (reference sequence). The CDR3 has 14 amino acids.

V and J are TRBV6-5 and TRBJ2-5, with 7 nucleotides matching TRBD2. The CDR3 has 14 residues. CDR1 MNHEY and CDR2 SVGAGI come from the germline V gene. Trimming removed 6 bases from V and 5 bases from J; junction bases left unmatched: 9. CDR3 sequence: CASRVAGVEETQYF. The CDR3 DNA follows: TGTGCCAGCAGGGTTGCGGGAGTTGAGGAGACCCAGTACTTC.

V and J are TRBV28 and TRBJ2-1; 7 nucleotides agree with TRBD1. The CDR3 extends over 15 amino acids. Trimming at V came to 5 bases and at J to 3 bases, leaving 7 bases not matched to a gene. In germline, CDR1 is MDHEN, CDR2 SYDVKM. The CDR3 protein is CASSRQGSVYNEQFF. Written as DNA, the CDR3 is TGTGCCAGCAGTAGACAGGGAAGCGTCTACAATGAGCAGTTCTTC.

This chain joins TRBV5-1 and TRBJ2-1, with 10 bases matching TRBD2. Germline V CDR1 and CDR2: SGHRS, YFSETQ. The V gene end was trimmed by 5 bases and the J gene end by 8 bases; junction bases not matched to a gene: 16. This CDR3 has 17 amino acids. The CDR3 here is CASSLGLIGTSEDEQFF. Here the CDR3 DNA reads TGCGCCAGCAGTCTTGGCCTCATTGGGACTAGCGAGGATGAGCAGTTCTTC.

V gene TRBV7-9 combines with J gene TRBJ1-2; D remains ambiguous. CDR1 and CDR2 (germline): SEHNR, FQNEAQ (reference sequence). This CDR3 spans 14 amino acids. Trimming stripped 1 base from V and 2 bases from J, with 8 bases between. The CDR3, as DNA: TGTGCCAGCAGCTTAGGCGTATTAAACTATGGCTACACCTTC. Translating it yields CASSLGVLNYGYTF.

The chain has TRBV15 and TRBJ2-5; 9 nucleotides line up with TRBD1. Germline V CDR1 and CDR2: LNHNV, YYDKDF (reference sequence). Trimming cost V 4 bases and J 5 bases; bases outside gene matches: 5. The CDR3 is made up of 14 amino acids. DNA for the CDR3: TGTGCCACCAGCACCAGGACAGGGGTGGAGACCCAGTACTTC. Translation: CATSTRTGVETQYF.

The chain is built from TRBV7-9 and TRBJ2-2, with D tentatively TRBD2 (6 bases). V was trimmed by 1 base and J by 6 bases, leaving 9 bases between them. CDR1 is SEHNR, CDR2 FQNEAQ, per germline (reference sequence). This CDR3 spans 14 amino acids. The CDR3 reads CASSLGLAAGELFF. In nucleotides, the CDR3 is TGTGCCAGCAGCTTAGGATTAGCGGCCGGGGAGCTGTTTTTT. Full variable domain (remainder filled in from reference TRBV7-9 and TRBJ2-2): DTGVSQNPRHKITKRGQNVTFRCDPISEHNRLYWYRQTLGQGPEFLTYFQNEAQLEKSRLLSDRFSAERPKGSFSTLEIQRTEQGDSAMYLCASSLGLAAGELFFGEGSRLTVL.

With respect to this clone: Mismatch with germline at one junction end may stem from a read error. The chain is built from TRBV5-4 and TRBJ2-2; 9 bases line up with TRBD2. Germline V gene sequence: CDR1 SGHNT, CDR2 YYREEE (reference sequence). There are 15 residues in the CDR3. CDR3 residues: CASRLGLADTGELFF. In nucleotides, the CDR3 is TGTGCCAGCAGGTTGGGACTAGCAGACACCGGGGAGCTGTTTTTT.

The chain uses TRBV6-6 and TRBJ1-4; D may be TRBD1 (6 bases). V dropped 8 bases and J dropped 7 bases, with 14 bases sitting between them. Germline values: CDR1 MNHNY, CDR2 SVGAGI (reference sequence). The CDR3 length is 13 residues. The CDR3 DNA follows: TGTGCCAGCTCTCGGGGGGCTAGTGAAAAACTGTTTTTT. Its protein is CASSRGASEKLFF.

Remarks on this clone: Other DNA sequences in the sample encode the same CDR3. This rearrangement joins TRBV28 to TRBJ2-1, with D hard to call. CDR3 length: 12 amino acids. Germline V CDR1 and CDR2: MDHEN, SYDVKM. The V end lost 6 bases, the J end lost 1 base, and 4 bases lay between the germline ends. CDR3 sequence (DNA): TGTGCCAGCAGGTTGTCCTACAATGAGCAGTTCTTC. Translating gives CASRLSYNEQFF.

CDR3 nucleotides: TGCGCCAGCAGCCTTACTGCGATTAACACCGGGGAGCTGTTTTTT. This codes for CASSLTAINTGELFF. The gene calls are TRBV5-1 and TRBJ2-2; D unclear. Trimming cost V 4 bases and J 2 bases, with 12 bases left between them. CDR1 and CDR2 (germline): SGHRS, YFSETQ. The CDR3 extends over 15 amino acids.

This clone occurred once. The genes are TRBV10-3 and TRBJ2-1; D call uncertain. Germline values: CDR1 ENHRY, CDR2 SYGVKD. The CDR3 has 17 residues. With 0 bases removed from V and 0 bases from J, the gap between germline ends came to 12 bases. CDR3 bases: TGTGCCATCAGTGAGTCGGTTTGGCGGAGCTCCTACAATGAGCAGTTCTTC. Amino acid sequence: CAISESVWRSSYNEQFF.

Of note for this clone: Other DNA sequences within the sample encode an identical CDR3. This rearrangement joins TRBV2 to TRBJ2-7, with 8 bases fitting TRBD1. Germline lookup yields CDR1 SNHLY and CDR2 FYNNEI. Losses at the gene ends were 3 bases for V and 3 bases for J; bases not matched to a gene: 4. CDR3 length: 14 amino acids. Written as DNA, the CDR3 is TGTGCCAGCAGTGATCAGGGGGCCCTCTACGAGCAGTACTTC. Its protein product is CASSDQGALYEQYF.